These 20 T cell receptor beta chains came from one sample sequenced in a study of identical twins. TCRdb re-analysed the 5' RACE reads in MiXCR, keeping a single row per CDR3 protein. The sample lists 450,000 or so distinct CDR3 sequences; approximately 17% were seen once. Source material: naive T cells sorted from blood. The source is a man aged 50 or older in good health.

Many counts were recorded for this clonotype. The chain recombines TRBV15 with TRBJ2-1; possibly TRBD2 for D (5 bases). CDR3 size: 16 residues. V was pared by 4 bases and J by 4 bases, with 17 bases between. CDR1 and CDR2 (germline): LNHNV, YYDKDF (reference sequence). CDR3 region: CATSKRGQTTYNEQFF. DNA for the CDR3: TGTGCCACCAGCAAACGCGGGCAAACAACGTACAATGAGCAGTTCTTC.

This clonotype has just a few counts. The chain uses TRBV4-1 and TRBJ2-3; weak D call: TRBD2 (5 bases). From germline, CDR1 is MGHRA and CDR2 YSYEKL. V was clipped by 1 base and J by 8 bases, with 13 bases between them. The CDR3 is 14 amino acids. The CDR3 sequence is CASSQVFPAGTQYF. CDR3 in DNA: TGCGCCAGCAGCCAAGTTTTTCCGGCGGGTACGCAGTATTTT.

The chain recombines TRBV4-2 with TRBJ2-2; 9 positions match TRBD2. The germline CDR1 and CDR2 sequences are LGHNA and YNFKEQ. V dropped 1 base and J dropped 4; count of bases not matched to a gene: 4. The CDR3 is made up of 16 amino acids. The CDR3 loop reads CASSQALAGTTGELFF. The CDR3 DNA reads as TGTGCCAGCAGCCAAGCTCTAGCGGGAACCACCGGGGAGCTGTTTTTT.

The chain recombines TRBV10-3 with TRBJ2-1; TRBD1 aligns across 7 bases. The CDR3 is 13 amino acids. Germline V lookup: CDR1 ENHRY, CDR2 SYGVKD. V dropped 11 bases and J dropped 7; count of bases not matched to a gene: 11. For the CDR3, the DNA is TGTGCCCACGGTAAGGGGGCCGAGAATGAGCAGTTCTTC. Translation gives CAHGKGAENEQFF.

This clonotype was counted ten times or more. The V and J genes are TRBV15 and TRBJ1-2; D remains unclear. CDR1 LNHNV and CDR2 YYDKDF come from the germline V gene (reference sequence). The V gene lost 2 bases and the J gene lost 2 bases, with 12 bases spanning the gap. This CDR3 region has 15 residues. The CDR3 loop reads CATSRSRTSNYGYTF. In nucleotides, the CDR3 is TGTGCCACCAGCAGATCCCGGACGAGCAACTATGGCTACACCTTC.

This clonotype was counted only a few times. J is TRBJ1-1 and V is TRBV29-1; D not resolved. Germline CDR1 and CDR2: SQVTM and ANQGSEA. The CDR3 loop spans 12 amino acids. With 4 bases removed from V and 0 bases from J, the gap between germline ends came to 6 bases. The CDR3 region is CSVAEVNTEAFF. CDR3 bases: TGCAGCGTTGCCGAGGTGAACACTGAAGCTTTCTTT.

In its sample, this clonotype was seen many times. V is TRBV7-9 and J is TRBJ1-5; D remains ambiguous. V was cut by 7 bases and J by 5 bases, with 9 bases left in between. Germline V gives CDR1 SEHNR, CDR2 FQNEAQ (reference sequence). CDR3 size: 12 residues. CDR3 bases: TGTGCCAGCATAGCAGAGCATCAGCCCCAGCATTTT. Translated: CASIAEHQPQHF.

In this sample, this clonotype turned up many times. The chain combines TRBV6-1 with TRBJ1-2; unclear D gene. Trimming cost V 6 bases and J 5 bases, with 13 bases left between them. The CDR3 is 13 residues long. The germline gives CDR1 MNHNS, CDR2 SASEGT. CDR3 sequence reads: CASRAGRGYGYTF. CDR3 bases: TGTGCCAGCAGGGCCGGTCGGGGATATGGCTACACCTTC.

This clonotype was counted ten times or more. This chain joins TRBV4-2 and TRBJ2-7; D is possibly TRBD2 (6 bases). V lost 5 bases to trimming and J lost 3 bases, with 17 bases between them. The CDR3 covers 15 residues. Germline-derived CDR1 and CDR2 are LGHNA and YNFKEQ. CDR3 DNA: TGTGCCAGCAGCTCCAATTTCGTGGGGGGCTACGAGCAGTACTTC. It translates to CASSSNFVGGYEQYF.

At least ten counts were recorded for this clonotype. The CDR3 nucleotides are TGTGCCAGCAGACGCGACGAGACCCAGTACTTC. This codes for CASRRDETQYF. The V call is TRBV28, the J call TRBJ2-5, with D unclear. This CDR3 has 11 amino acids. Germline V gene lookup returns CDR1 MDHEN and CDR2 SYDVKM. The V and J ends lost 6 bases and 5 bases respectively, with 7 bases between them.

This clonotype was observed many times. The CDR3, as DNA: TGTGCCATCAGTGAGTCGCGAGTACCTACTGAAGCTTTCTTT. This encodes CAISESRVPTEAFF. The V and J genes are TRBV10-3 and TRBJ1-1; D remains ambiguous. The CDR3 consists of 14 residues. V was pared by 0 bases and J by 5 bases, with 10 bases between. From germline, CDR1 is ENHRY and CDR2 SYGVKD.

The chain couples TRBV2 to TRBJ2-1; TRBD2 agrees at 12 bases. This CDR3 is built from 15 residues. V lost 8 bases and J lost 5; bases outside the gene matches: 7. Germline V gene lookup returns CDR1 SNHLY and CDR2 FYNNEI. This CDR3 is CASCILAGGHNEQFF. The CDR3 coding sequence is TGTGCCAGCTGCATACTAGCGGGGGGCCACAATGAGCAGTTCTTC.

The chain combines TRBV5-1 with TRBJ2-5; D is perhaps TRBD1 or TRBD2 (5 bases each). There are 12 residues in the CDR3. Germline assignment: CDR1 SGHRS and CDR2 YFSETQ. CDR3 sequence (DNA): TGCGGAAGTAAGGGACCTCAAGAGACCCAGTACTTC. Residues: CGSKGPQETQYF.

This clonotype has a count of ten or more. The chain employs TRBV19 and TRBJ1-1; 8 nucleotides agree with TRBD1. This CDR3 has 13 amino acids. Germline V gene sequence: CDR1 LNHDA, CDR2 SQIVND (reference sequence). V lost 2 bases to trimming and J lost 7 bases; unmatched junction nucleotides: 3. This chain's CDR3 is CASSIQGAGEAFF. The CDR3 DNA follows: TGTGCCAGTAGTATACAGGGGGCAGGTGAAGCTTTCTTT.

V and J are TRBV29-1 and TRBJ2-1, with 7 positions matching TRBD2. The trim removed 4 bases at V and 8 bases at J, leaving 5 bases unmatched. Looked up from germline, CDR1 is SQVTM and CDR2 is ANQGSEA. The CDR3 has 12 residues. CDR3 sequence reads: CSVGTRMDEQFF. The CDR3 DNA is TGCAGCGTTGGGACTAGGATGGATGAGCAGTTCTTC.

This chain joins TRBV7-9 and TRBJ2-3; 12 bases line up with TRBD2. The CDR3 extends over 16 amino acids. Germline V lookup: CDR1 SEHNR, CDR2 FQNEAQ (reference sequence). Unmatched junction bases numbered 8, after V lost 4 bases and J lost 6 bases. The chain's CDR3 is CASSSRLAGAEDTQYF. The CDR3 DNA reads TGTGCCAGCAGCTCTAGACTAGCGGGAGCGGAGGATACGCAGTATTTT.

The chain combines TRBV4-3 with TRBJ2-1; D gene unclear. This CDR3 is 13 amino acids long. The V and J ends lost 2 bases and 4 bases respectively, with 6 bases between them. Germline lookup yields CDR1 LGHNA and CDR2 YSLEER. Here the CDR3 reads CASSQQRYNEQFF. The CDR3, as DNA: TGCGCCAGCAGCCAACAGAGGTACAATGAGCAGTTCTTC.

This clonotype showed up many times. This sequence joins TRBV5-1 and TRBJ1-1, with D possibly TRBD1 on 5 matching bases. Germline lookup yields CDR1 SGHRS and CDR2 YFSETQ. Trimming stripped 4 bases from V and 4 bases from J, with 14 bases between. The CDR3 runs to 14 residues. The CDR3 reads CASSVQGRATEAFF. CDR3 nucleotides: TGCGCCAGCAGCGTCCAGGGAAGGGCCACTGAAGCTTTCTTT.

The gene calls are TRBV24-1 and TRBJ2-1; 8 bases fit TRBD2. V gave up 4 bases and J gave up 1 base; unmatched junction bases: 8. This CDR3 region has 17 residues. Germline assignment: CDR1 KGHDR and CDR2 SFDVKD. This CDR3 reads CATSESSGATSYNEQFF. The CDR3 DNA is TGTGCCACCAGTGAGAGTAGCGGGGCCACATCCTACAATGAGCAGTTCTTC.

Many counts were recorded for this clonotype. This rearrangement joins TRBV28 to TRBJ1-2; D remains unclear. This CDR3 region has 15 residues. Trimming stripped 2 bases from V and 4 bases from J, with 14 bases between. The germline CDR1 and CDR2 sequences are MDHEN and SYDVKM. The CDR3 DNA is TGTGCCAGCAGTTTAAAGGTATCGGCCCCCTATGGCTACACCTTC. Translation gives CASSLKVSAPYGYTF.